The text below deals with one T cell receptor (beta chain). This record comes from a study of blood T cell repertoires in COVID-19. The wider study: The United States, Italy and Spain provided the acute and convalescent COVID-19 samples.

The assay was immunoSEQ multiplex PCR, and TCRdb's table has in-frame clones only and misses some. Of approximately 250,000 clones in the sample, 84% were seen once. V gave up 5 bases and J gave up 4 bases; unmatched junction bases: 3. CDR1 and CDR2 from the germline V gene are MNHEY and SVGEGT. The CDR3 runs 13 residues. The sample taken for sequencing was peripheral blood. This sequence originates from a human donor in a cohort sampled during active COVID-19. The gene calls are TRBV6-2 or TRBV6-3 and TRBJ1-2; 8 positions match TRBD1. This CDR3 is CASSPTGAYGYTF. The CDR3 DNA is TGTGCCAGCAGTCCGACAGGGGCCTATGGCTACACCTTC.